Presented here are 5 T cell receptor beta chains from one specimen sequenced in a study of blood T cells in healthy people across ages. For the second PCR, which ran for roughly 7 to 11 cycles, a sample-barcoded 5' primer and a J-beta primer mix were used. TCRdb analysed the 5' RACE reads with MiXCR anew, one entry per CDR3 protein. This sample yields approximately 960,000 distinct CDR3 sequences, of which 25% to 30% are seen a single time; about 10% belongs to the top ten. These data are also associated with another study on T cells of mothers and their children.

The sample comprised blood. These receptors all stem from a woman aged 35 to 49 in good health.

This clonotype occurred a few times. DNA for the CDR3: TGTGCCAGCTCACCAATGTCACAGGGGCACAATGAGCAGTTCTTC. Protein sequence: CASSPMSQGHNEQFF. The gene calls are TRBV18 and TRBJ2-1; the match to TRBD1 covers 7 bases. V shed 2 bases, J shed 5 bases, and the junction held 6 bases outside the gene matches. Germline CDR1 is KGHSH and CDR2 is LQKENI. The CDR3 runs 15 residues.

This clonotype was counted many times. The chain joins TRBV20-1 to TRBJ2-5; tentative D call: TRBD2 (5 bases). The V end lost 5 bases, the J end lost 3 bases, and 16 bases lay between the germline ends. This CDR3 is built from 14 residues. Germline CDR1 DFQATT, CDR2 SNEGSKA (reference sequence). The CDR3 is CSARPSWTEETQYF. The CDR3 DNA is TGCAGTGCTCGTCCCTCCTGGACTGAAGAGACCCAGTACTTC.

This clonotype was seen a few times. The CDR3 coding sequence is TGTGCCATCAGTGCAGGAAACAATGAGCAGTTCTTC. This sequence encodes CAISAGNNEQFF. The chain links TRBV10-3 to TRBJ2-1; no firm D call. Germline V CDR1 and CDR2: ENHRY, SYGVKD. The CDR3 is 12 amino acids. V was shortened by 4 bases and J by 5 bases, with 6 bases between the two germline ends.

The chain combines TRBV6-2 or TRBV6-3 with TRBJ2-1, with D possibly being TRBD2 (5 bases). This CDR3 has 14 amino acids. Germline loops: CDR1 MNHEY, CDR2 SVGEGT. V shed 9 bases and J shed 2 bases, with 14 bases lying between them. The CDR3 DNA is TGTGCCAGTACGTGGGAGATTCCCTACAATGAGCAGTTCTTC. Residues: CASTWEIPYNEQFF.

The chain carries TRBV2 and TRBJ2-5; D remains ambiguous. V was trimmed by 7 bases and J by 5 bases, leaving 20 bases between them. Looked up from germline, CDR1 is SNHLY and CDR2 is FYNNEI. The CDR3 spans 15 residues. The CDR3 reads CASMDSVTRWETQYF. CDR3 coding DNA: TGTGCCAGCATGGATTCGGTAACCCGCTGGGAGACCCAGTACTTC.